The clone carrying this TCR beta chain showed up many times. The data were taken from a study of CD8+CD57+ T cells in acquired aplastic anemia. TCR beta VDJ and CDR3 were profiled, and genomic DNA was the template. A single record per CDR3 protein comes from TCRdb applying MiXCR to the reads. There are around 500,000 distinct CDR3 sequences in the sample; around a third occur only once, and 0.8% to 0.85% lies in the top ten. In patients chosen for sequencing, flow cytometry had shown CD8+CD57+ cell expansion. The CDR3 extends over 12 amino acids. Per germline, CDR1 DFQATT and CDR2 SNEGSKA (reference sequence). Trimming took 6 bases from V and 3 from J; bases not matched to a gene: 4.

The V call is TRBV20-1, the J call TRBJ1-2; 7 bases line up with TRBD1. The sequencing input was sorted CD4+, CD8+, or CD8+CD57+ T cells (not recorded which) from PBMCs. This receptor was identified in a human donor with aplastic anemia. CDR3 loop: CSARGTDYGYTF. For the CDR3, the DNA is TGCAGTGCGCGGGGGACAGACTATGGCTACACCTTC.